The 6 T cell receptor beta chains listed next were all sequenced from one sample in a study of blood T cell repertoires in COVID-19. TCRdb's table, derived via immunoSEQ multiplex PCR, lists solely in-frame clones and lacks some. The table includes around 140,000 clones, about 89% detected once. The sample comprised peripheral blood. Every receptor here comes from a woman between 65 and 79 years old with COVID-19, enrolled during active disease.

V and J are TRBV5-1 and TRBJ2-1, with 12 bases identical to TRBD2. The CDR3 runs to 15 residues. With 1 base clipped from V and 7 bases from J, the junction kept 3 bases outside the gene matches. Germline assignment: CDR1 SGHRS and CDR2 YFSETQ. CDR3 loop: CASSLSLAGGNEQFF. The CDR3 DNA sequence: TGCGCCAGCAGCTTGTCCCTAGCGGGGGGGAATGAGCAGTTCTTC. Full variable domain (outside the CDR3, taken from reference TRBV5-1 and TRBJ2-1): KAGVTQTPRYLIKTRGQQVTLSCSPISGHRSVSWYQQTPGQGLQFLFEYFSETQRNKGNFPGRFSGRQFSNSRSEMNVSTLELGDSALYLCASSLSLAGGNEQFFGPGTRLTVL.

This rearrangement joins TRBV5-6 to TRBJ1-2; 7 bases map to TRBD1. The CDR3 extends over 16 amino acids. Germline V gene lookup returns CDR1 SGHDT and CDR2 YYEEEE. Trimming cost V 0 bases and J 8 bases; bases outside gene matches: 13. The chain's CDR3 is CASSLASRGTVYGYTF. Written as DNA, the CDR3 is TGTGCCAGCAGCTTGGCCTCAAGAGGGACAGTATACGGCTACACCTTC.

The rearrangement links TRBV19 to TRBJ1-1; TRBD1 matches at 9 bases. Looked up from germline, CDR1 is LNHDA and CDR2 is SQIVND (reference sequence). The trim removed 5 bases at V and 5 bases at J, leaving 12 bases unmatched. CDR3 length equals 16 residues. The CDR3 nucleotides read TGTGCCAGTAGTTCCTACTCGGGACAGGGTCGGACTGAAGCTTTCTTT. Its translation: CASSSYSGQGRTEAFF.

The chain combines TRBV5-1 with TRBJ2-5; D uncertain. CDR3 length: 11 amino acids. Trimming left V 2 bases short and J 4 bases short, with 3 bases between. Germline CDR1 reads SGHRS; CDR2 reads YFSETQ. The CDR3 spells CASSLLETQYF. In DNA, the CDR3 is TGCGCCAGCAGCTTACTAGAGACCCAGTACTTC.

A few counts support this clone. CDR3 coding DNA: TGTGCCAGCAGCTTAGGGTATCAACGGGGGGACTACGAGCAGTACTTC. As protein: CASSLGYQRGDYEQYF. This chain connects TRBV7-8 to TRBJ2-7; TRBD2 agrees at 7 bases. The CDR3 sequence is 16 residues long. Germline CDR1 reads SGHVS; CDR2 reads FQNEAQ. V shed 1 base, J shed 3 bases, and the junction held 9 bases outside the gene matches.

J is TRBJ1-2 and V is TRBV5-1; D remains unclear. Trimming shortened V by 0 bases and J by 9 bases, and 9 bases separated the two germline ends. In germline, CDR1 is SGHRS, CDR2 YFSETQ. This CDR3 is built from 12 residues. CDR3 residues: CASSLDRYSYTF. CDR3 coding DNA: TGCGCCAGCAGCTTGGACAGATATAGCTACACCTTC.